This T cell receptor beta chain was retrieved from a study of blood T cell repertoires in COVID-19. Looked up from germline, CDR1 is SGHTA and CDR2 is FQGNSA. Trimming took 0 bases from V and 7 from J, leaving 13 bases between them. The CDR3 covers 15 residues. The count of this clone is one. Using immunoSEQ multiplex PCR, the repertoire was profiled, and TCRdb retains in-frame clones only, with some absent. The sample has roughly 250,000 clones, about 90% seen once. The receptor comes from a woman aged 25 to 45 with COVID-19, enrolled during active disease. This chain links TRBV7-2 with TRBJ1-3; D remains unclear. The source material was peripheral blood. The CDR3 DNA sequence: TGTGCCAGCAGCTTAGCGAGAGGGTCCCGTAACACCATATATTTT. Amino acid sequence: CASSLARGSRNTIYF.